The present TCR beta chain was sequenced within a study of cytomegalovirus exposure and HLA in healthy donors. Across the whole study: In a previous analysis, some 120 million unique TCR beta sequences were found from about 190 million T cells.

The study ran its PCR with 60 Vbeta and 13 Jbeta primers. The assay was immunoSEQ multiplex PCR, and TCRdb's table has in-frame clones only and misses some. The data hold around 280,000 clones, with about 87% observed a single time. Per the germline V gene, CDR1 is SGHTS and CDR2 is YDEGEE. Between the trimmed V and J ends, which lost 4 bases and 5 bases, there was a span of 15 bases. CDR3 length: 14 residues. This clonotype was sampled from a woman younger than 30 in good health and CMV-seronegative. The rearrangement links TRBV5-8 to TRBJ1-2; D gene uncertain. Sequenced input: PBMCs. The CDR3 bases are TGTGCCAGCAGCCCTCTCGCGGCGGGGTATGGCTACACCTTC. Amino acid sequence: CASSPLAAGYGYTF.